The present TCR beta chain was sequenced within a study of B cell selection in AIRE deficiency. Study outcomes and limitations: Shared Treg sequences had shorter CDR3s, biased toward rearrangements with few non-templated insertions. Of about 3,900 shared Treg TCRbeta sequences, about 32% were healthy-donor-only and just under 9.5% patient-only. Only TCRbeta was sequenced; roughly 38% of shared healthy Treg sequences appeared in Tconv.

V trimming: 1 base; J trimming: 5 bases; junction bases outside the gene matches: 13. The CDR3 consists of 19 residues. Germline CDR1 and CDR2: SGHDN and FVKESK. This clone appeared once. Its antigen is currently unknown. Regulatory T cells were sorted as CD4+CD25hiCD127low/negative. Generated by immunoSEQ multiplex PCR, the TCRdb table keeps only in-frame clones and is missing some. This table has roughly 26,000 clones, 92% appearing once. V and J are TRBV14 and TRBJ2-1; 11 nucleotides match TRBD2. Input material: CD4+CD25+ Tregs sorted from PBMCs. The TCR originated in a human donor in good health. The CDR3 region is CASSQALGLAGGPNNEQFF. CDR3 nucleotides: TGTGCCAGCAGCCAAGCACTAGGGCTAGCGGGGGGCCCCAACAATGAGCAGTTCTTC.